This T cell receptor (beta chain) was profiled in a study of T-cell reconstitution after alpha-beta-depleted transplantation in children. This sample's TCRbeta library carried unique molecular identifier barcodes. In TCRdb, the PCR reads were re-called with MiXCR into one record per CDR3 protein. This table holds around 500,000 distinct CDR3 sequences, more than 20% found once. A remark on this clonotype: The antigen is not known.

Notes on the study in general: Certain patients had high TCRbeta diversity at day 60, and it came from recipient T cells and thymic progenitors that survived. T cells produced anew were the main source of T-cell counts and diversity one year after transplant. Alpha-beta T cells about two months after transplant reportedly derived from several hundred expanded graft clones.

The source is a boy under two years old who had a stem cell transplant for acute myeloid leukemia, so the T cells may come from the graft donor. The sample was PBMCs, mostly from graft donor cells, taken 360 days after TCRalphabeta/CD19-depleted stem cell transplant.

The CDR3 DNA reads TGTGCCAGCAGTTGGATCGTTGGCACCGGGGAGCTGTTTTTT. As protein: CASSWIVGTGELFF. The chain joins TRBV6-4 to TRBJ2-2; D unclear. The germline V and J ends were trimmed by 5 bases and 4 bases, with 11 bases remaining between them. In germline, CDR1 is MRHNA, CDR2 SNTAGT. The CDR3 totals 14 residues.